This record concerns one TCR beta chain sequence. Other DNA sequences of this sample code for an identical CDR3. The investigators reverse transcribed all of the isolated RNA, so they sequenced expressed TCRB transcripts. Only in-frame clones appear in the TCRdb table, and some are missing; sequencing was by immunoSEQ multiplex PCR. The sample lists about 900,000 clones; under 20% were seen once. These data belong to a study of beta chain features in type 1 diabetes. J gave up 2 bases and V 4 bases, and 5 bases lay outside the gene matches. The CDR3 extends over 15 amino acids. Germline CDR1 reads SGHRS; CDR2 reads YFSETQ.

Sequencing was carried out using naive CD4+ T cells from blood. The receptor was derived from a young woman in good health. This chain connects TRBV5-1 to TRBJ2-1; 8 positions match TRBD2. The CDR3 region is CASSPLAGAYNEQFF. The CDR3 DNA is TGCGCCAGCAGCCCTCTAGCGGGCGCCTACAATGAGCAGTTCTTC.